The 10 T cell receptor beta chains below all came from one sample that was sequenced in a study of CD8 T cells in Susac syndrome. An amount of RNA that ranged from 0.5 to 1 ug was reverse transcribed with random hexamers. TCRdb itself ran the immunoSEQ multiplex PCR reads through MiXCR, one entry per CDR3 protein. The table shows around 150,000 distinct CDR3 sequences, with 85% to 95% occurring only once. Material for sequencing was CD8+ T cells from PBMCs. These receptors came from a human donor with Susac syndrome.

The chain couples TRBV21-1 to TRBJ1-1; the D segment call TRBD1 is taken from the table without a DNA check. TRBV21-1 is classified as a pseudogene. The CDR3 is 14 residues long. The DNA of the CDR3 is TGTGCCATCCTAACGAATGGGGGGCAAACTGAAGCTTTCTTT. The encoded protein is CAILTNGGQTEAFF.

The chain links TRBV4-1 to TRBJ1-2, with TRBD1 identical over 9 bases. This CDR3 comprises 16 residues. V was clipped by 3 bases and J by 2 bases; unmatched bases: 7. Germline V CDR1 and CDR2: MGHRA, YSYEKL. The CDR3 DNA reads TGCGCCAGCAGCCAGGGGACAGGGTTAGGGAACTATGGCTACACCTTC. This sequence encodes CASSQGTGLGNYGYTF.

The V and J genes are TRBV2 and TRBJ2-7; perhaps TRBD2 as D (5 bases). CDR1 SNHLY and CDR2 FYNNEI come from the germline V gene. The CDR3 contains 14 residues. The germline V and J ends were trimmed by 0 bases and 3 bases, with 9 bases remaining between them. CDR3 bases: TGTGCCAGCAGTGAAGCGATGGGAGTCTACGAGCAGTACTTC. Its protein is CASSEAMGVYEQYF.

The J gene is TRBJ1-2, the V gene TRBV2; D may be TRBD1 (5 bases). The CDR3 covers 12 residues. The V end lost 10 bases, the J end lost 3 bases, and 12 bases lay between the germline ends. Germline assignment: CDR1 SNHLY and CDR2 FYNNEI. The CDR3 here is CATLGGDYGYTF. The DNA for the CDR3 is TGTGCCACCCTGGGGGGGGACTATGGCTACACCTTC.

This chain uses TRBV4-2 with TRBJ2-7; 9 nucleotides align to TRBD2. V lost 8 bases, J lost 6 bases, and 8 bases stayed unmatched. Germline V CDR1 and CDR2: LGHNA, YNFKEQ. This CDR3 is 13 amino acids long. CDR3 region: CASGISGSGEQYF. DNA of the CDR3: TGTGCCAGCGGAATTAGCGGGAGTGGCGAGCAGTACTTC.

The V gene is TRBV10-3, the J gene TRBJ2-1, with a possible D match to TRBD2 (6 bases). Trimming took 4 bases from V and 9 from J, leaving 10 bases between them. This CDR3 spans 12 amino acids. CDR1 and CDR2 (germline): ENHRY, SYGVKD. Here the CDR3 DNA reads TGTGCCATCAGTGTCGGAGCGGGTGAGCAGTTCTTC. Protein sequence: CAISVGAGEQFF.

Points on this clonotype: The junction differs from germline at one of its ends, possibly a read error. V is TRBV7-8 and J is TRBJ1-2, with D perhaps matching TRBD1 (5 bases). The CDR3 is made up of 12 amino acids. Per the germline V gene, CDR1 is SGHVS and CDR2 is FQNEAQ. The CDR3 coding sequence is TGTGCCAGCAGCTTCCCGTTGGGCAGGGCCCTCTTC. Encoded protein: CASSFPLGRALF. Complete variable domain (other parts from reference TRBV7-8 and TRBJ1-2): GAGVSQSPRYKVAKRGQDVALRCDPISGHVSLFWYQQALGQGPEFLTYFQNEAQLDKSGLPSDRFFAERPEGSVSTLKIQRTQQEDSAVYLCASSFPLGRALFGSGTRLTVV.

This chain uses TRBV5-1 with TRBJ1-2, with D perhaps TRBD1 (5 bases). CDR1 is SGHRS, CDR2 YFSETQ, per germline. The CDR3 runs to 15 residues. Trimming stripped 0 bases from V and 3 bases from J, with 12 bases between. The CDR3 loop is CASSLAPGYDYGYTF. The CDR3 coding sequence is TGCGCCAGCAGCTTGGCTCCAGGGTACGACTATGGCTACACCTTC. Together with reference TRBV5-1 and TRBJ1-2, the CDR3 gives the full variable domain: KAGVTQTPRYLIKTRGQQVTLSCSPISGHRSVSWYQQTPGQGLQFLFEYFSETQRNKGNFPGRFSGRQFSNSRSEMNVSTLELGDSALYLCASSLAPGYDYGYTFGSGTRLTVV.

In DNA form, the CDR3 reads TGCAGTGCTAGGGAGGGGTGGGGCGCAGTAATCTGGCAGTTCTTC. Protein: CSAREGWGAVIWQFF. J is TRBJ2-1 and V is TRBV20-1; TRBD2 might be the D (6 bases). Germline V gene sequence: CDR1 DFQATT, CDR2 SNEGSKA (reference sequence). Trimming pared 3 bases from V and 12 bases from J, leaving 24 bases between. This CDR3 has 15 amino acids.

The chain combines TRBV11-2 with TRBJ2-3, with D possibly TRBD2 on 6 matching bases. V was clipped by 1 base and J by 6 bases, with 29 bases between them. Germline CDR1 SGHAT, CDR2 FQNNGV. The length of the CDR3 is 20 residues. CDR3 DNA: TGTGCCAGCAGCTTAGTTCGGTCGAGGATTGGCGGAGGAGGGGTGGATACGCAGTATTTT. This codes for CASSLVRSRIGGGGVDTQYF.